This T cell receptor beta chain emerged from a study of blood T cell repertoires in COVID-19. Study summary: Samples representing acute and convalescent COVID-19 were sourced from the United States, Italy and Spain. Sources were T cells, B-cell-depleted T cells, or PBMCs; the material itself was cDNA or gDNA.

Study processing details: Estimates of nucleated cell counts were drawn from the amplification of reference gene primers. The data were produced by immunoSEQ multiplex PCR, yet TCRdb's version contains in-frame clones alone and is incomplete. For V, J and clone size, that table is used; D and trimming come from the DNA. The sample lists more than 85,000 clones; about 81% were seen once. Sequencing was done on a sample of peripheral blood. The source is a woman aged 60 to 75 with acute or convalescent COVID-19.

CDR3 bases: TGCGCCAGCAGCCTTAGTCGACTAGAGACCGGGGAGCTGTTTTTT. Protein sequence: CASSLSRLETGELFF. The genes are TRBV5-1 and TRBJ2-2; weak D call: TRBD2 (6 bases). This CDR3 is 15 amino acids long. Germline lookup yields CDR1 SGHRS and CDR2 YFSETQ. V lost 4 bases to trimming and J lost 5 bases, with 15 bases between them.